Presented here are 27 T cell receptor beta chains from one specimen sequenced in a study of T and B cells in COVID-19 patients. TRB rearrangements were amplified by multiplex PCR with BIOMED2 TRB-A/B primers. TCRdb independently ran MiXCR on the multiplex PCR reads; one entry per CDR3 protein. The profile shows 20,000 to 25,000 distinct CDR3 sequences, approximately 30% of them singletons. Each TRB amplification used roughly 250-550 ng of genomic DNA from blood. Material for sequencing was blood. The receptors were sampled from a human donor who had recovered from COVID-19.

This chain uses TRBV6-2 or TRBV6-3 with TRBJ1-4, with D perhaps matching TRBD1 (5 bases). Germline assignment: CDR1 MNHEY and CDR2 SVGEGT. With 5 bases removed from V and 4 bases from J, the gap between germline ends came to 14 bases. The CDR3 covers 15 residues. CDR3 DNA sequence: TGTGCCAGCAGTAGACAGCCTCCGGGTAATGAAAAACTGTTTTTT. Translated, it gives CASSRQPPGNEKLFF.

This clonotype was counted at least ten times. The rearrangement joins TRBV5-6 to TRBJ2-2; maybe TRBD1 (6 bases). The germline V gene encodes CDR1 SGHDT and CDR2 YYEEEE. The CDR3 sequence is 14 residues long. V was trimmed by 3 bases and J by 5 bases, leaving 11 bases between them. CDR3 residues: CASSSGVGTGELFF. The CDR3 region has the DNA TGTGCCAGCAGCTCAGGGGTAGGGACCGGGGAGCTGTTTTTT.

A word on this clonotype: A read error may be the cause here, since a much bigger clone is one base away. This chain uses TRBV6-1 with TRBJ2-6; the match to TRBD2 covers 11 bases. The V gene end was trimmed by 2 bases and the J gene end by 6 bases; junction bases not matched to a gene: 12. This CDR3 spans 19 amino acids. Germline V lookup: CDR1 MNHNS, CDR2 SASEGT. The CDR3 here is CASSEYGVAGGPVANVLTF. In DNA form, the CDR3 reads TGTGCCAGCAGTGAATACGGCGTAGCGGGGGGGCCCGTGGCCAACGTCCTGACTTTC.

CDR3 in amino acids: CASSLEDSQPQHF. The CDR3 DNA is TGTGCCAGCAGCTTAGAGGACTCTCAGCCCCAGCATTTT. The chain recombines TRBV7-9 with TRBJ1-5, with D unclear. V lost 1 base, J lost 6 bases, and 7 bases lay in between. CDR1 and CDR2 from the germline V gene are SEHNR and FQNEAQ (reference sequence). This CDR3 spans 13 amino acids.

As regards this clonotype: With a much larger clone just one base away, this may be a read error. The genes are TRBV19 and TRBJ2-5; 8 bases agree with TRBD1. The J segment lost 5 bases and the V segment lost 5 bases, leaving 13 bases of the junction unmatched. This CDR3 region has 16 residues. Germline V gene sequence: CDR1 LNHDA, CDR2 SQIVND (reference sequence). The CDR3 DNA follows: TGTGCCAGTAGTCCCCCTTTTTCAGGGGGCGGTGAGACCCAGTACTTC. This gives the protein CASSPPFSGGGETQYF.

By share, this clonotype counts as medium-sized. This rearrangement joins TRBV6-5 to TRBJ2-7, with TRBD1 matching over 9 bases. The ends lost 8 bases at V and 3 bases at J; junction bases unmatched: 11. The CDR3 loop spans 15 amino acids. Germline V gene sequence: CDR1 MNHEY, CDR2 SVGAGI. The CDR3 spells CASGLDGDRVYEQYF. For the CDR3, the DNA is TGTGCCAGCGGTTTAGATGGGGACAGGGTCTACGAGCAGTACTTC.

The chain has TRBV15 and TRBJ1-6; possible D gene TRBD1, 5 bases. This CDR3 spans 17 amino acids. CDR1 LNHNV and CDR2 YYDKDF come from the germline V gene (reference sequence). V lost 2 bases, J lost 7 bases, and 18 bases lay in between. CDR3: CATSRWDGADGNSPLHF. CDR3 DNA: TGTGCCACCAGCAGATGGGACGGGGCAGACGGGAATTCACCCCTCCACTTT.

Comment on this clonotype: A single base separates this from a much larger clone, so it may be a read error. V and J are TRBV12-3 or TRBV12-4 and TRBJ2-3; the match to TRBD1 covers 8 bases. This CDR3 has 13 amino acids. CDR3 sequence reads: CASIQGGTDKQYF. The CDR3 DNA sequence: TGTGCCAGCATACAGGGGGGAACAGATAAGCAGTATTTT.

This CDR3 reads CARGDIPVNTEAFF. CDR3 bases: TGTGCCCGTGGGGACATACCTGTGAACACTGAAGCTTTCTTT. The chain links TRBV30 to TRBJ1-1; D possibly corresponds to TRBD1 (6 bases). The CDR3 contains 14 residues. Germline assignment: CDR1 GTSNPN and CDR2 SVGIG (reference sequence). V was pared by 8 bases and J by 0 bases, with 16 bases between.

CDR3 coding DNA: TGTGCCAGCAGACGGACTAGCGGGCCCATCCAGTACTTC. As protein: CASRRTSGPIQYF. The V call is TRBV12-3 or TRBV12-4, the J call TRBJ2-5; 11 bases map to TRBD2. Losses at the gene ends were 6 bases for V and 10 bases for J; bases not matched to a gene: 7. The CDR3 extends over 13 amino acids.

This sequence joins TRBV12-3 or TRBV12-4 and TRBJ2-7; tentatively, D is TRBD1 or TRBD2 (5 bases each). The CDR3 consists of 14 residues. V gave up 6 bases and J gave up 0 bases, with 12 bases separating them. The CDR3 region has the DNA TGTGCCAGCAGCCGGGACGGAGTCTCCTACGAGCAGTACTTC. As protein: CASSRDGVSYEQYF.

This clonotype occurred many times. The J gene is TRBJ2-5, the V gene TRBV5-4, with 8 nucleotides matching TRBD2. This CDR3 region has 14 residues. Germline V gene lookup returns CDR1 SGHNT and CDR2 YYREEE (reference sequence). Trimming at V came to 4 bases and at J to 5 bases, leaving 7 bases not matched to a gene. The CDR3: CASSHGGVGETQYF. CDR3 DNA sequence: TGTGCCAGCAGCCACGGGGGGGTAGGTGAGACCCAGTACTTC.

The V call is TRBV20-1, the J call TRBJ1-2; D call uncertain. This CDR3 contains 13 residues. V lost 3 bases to trimming and J lost 0 bases, with 8 bases between them. Per germline, CDR1 DFQATT and CDR2 SNEGSKA (reference sequence). CDR3 in DNA: TGCAGTGCTAGTGACGGAACTAACTATGGCTACACCTTC. Protein sequence: CSASDGTNYGYTF.

The J gene is TRBJ2-7, the V gene TRBV7-9, with 9 bases fitting TRBD1. The CDR3 runs 15 residues. V shed 5 bases, J shed 4 bases, and the junction held 9 bases outside the gene matches. CDR1 and CDR2 from the germline V gene are SEHNR and FQNEAQ (reference sequence). CDR3 sequence: CASSPHDRGFYEQYF. CDR3 sequence (DNA): TGTGCCAGCAGCCCCCATGACAGGGGGTTTTACGAGCAGTACTTC.

This clonotype was detected ten times or more. V and J are TRBV19 and TRBJ2-7; a weak D match, TRBD2 (6 bases). CDR3 length: 15 residues. V lost 1 base to trimming and J lost 4 bases, with 14 bases between them. The germline CDR1 and CDR2 sequences are LNHDA and SQIVND (reference sequence). CDR3 bases: TGTGCCAGTAGTATAGCCGGGACTCGCGGGTACGAGCAGTACTTC. Amino acids: CASSIAGTRGYEQYF.

The J gene is TRBJ1-3, the V gene TRBV30, with TRBD1 as a possible D gene (6 bases). V lost 1 base to trimming and J lost 0 bases, with 10 bases between them. Germline V gene sequence: CDR1 GTSNPN, CDR2 SVGIG (reference sequence). There are 15 residues in the CDR3. The CDR3 DNA reads TGTGCCTGGAGTGGGGACACCGACTCTGGAAACACCATATATTTT. Translating it yields CAWSGDTDSGNTIYF.

This clonotype is deemed medium-sized (0.01 to 0.1%). V is TRBV11-3 and J is TRBJ2-3; possible D gene TRBD1, 6 bases. Per the germline V gene, CDR1 is SGHNT and CDR2 is YENEEA. The ends were cut back, 5 bases at V and 9 bases at J, with 12 bases in the middle. The CDR3 has 12 amino acids. CDR3 residues: CASSPDRLTQYF. Here the CDR3 DNA reads TGTGCCAGCAGCCCAGACAGGTTGACGCAGTATTTT.

Ten or more counts support this clonotype. The chain combines TRBV6-5 with TRBJ2-3, with TRBD2 identical over 9 bases. J lost 3 bases, V lost 6 bases, and 10 bases had no gene match. CDR1 MNHEY and CDR2 SVGAGI come from the germline V gene. The CDR3 totals 16 residues. CDR3 nucleotides: TGTGCCAGCAGCTTAAAGCGGGGGGCCAGGACAGATACGCAGTATTTT. Translated, it gives CASSLKRGARTDTQYF.

This chain connects TRBV7-6 to TRBJ2-7; D possibly corresponds to TRBD1 (6 bases). Trimming took off 4 bases at V and 0 bases at J, with 10 bases between the two ends. Germline CDR1 is SGHVS and CDR2 is FNYEAQ. CDR3 length: 14 residues. This CDR3 is CASSSGQLSYEQYF. The CDR3 region has the DNA TGTGCCAGCAGCTCTGGACAGCTCTCCTACGAGCAGTACTTC.

This chain joins TRBV13 and TRBJ2-3; 9 bases match TRBD2. CDR3 length equals 16 residues. From germline, CDR1 is PRHDT and CDR2 FYEKMQ (reference sequence). V trimming: 5 bases; J trimming: 4 bases; junction bases outside the gene matches: 10. Here the CDR3 reads CASSVWAGGRSDTQYF. As DNA, the CDR3 is TGTGCCAGCAGCGTATGGGCGGGGGGGCGGTCAGATACGCAGTATTTT.

There are a few counts of this clonotype. The gene calls are TRBV28 and TRBJ1-6, with D perhaps TRBD1 (6 bases). V was cut by 6 bases and J by 10 bases, with 13 bases left in between. This CDR3 spans 13 amino acids. The germline gives CDR1 MDHEN, CDR2 SYDVKM. The CDR3 loop is CASSTGTWSPLHF. Written as DNA, the CDR3 is TGTGCCAGCAGCACAGGGACATGGTCACCCCTCCACTTT.

Within the sample, this clonotype is medium-sized. This chain uses TRBV19 with TRBJ2-7; TRBD1 matches 8 bases. The CDR3 is made up of 14 amino acids. The junction had 13 bases not matched to a gene; V was cut back by 3 bases and J by 12 bases. Per the germline V gene, CDR1 is LNHDA and CDR2 is SQIVND (reference sequence). The CDR3, as DNA: TGTGCCAGTAGTATCGGGACGGACAGGGCGGTGCGGTACTTC. Protein product: CASSIGTDRAVRYF.

This clonotype has a handful of counts. The genes are TRBV30 and TRBJ1-2; D is perhaps TRBD1 (5 bases). Germline V gene lookup returns CDR1 GTSNPN and CDR2 SVGIG (reference sequence). The CDR3 sequence is 14 residues long. Trimming took 2 bases from V and 0 from J, leaving 10 bases between them. This CDR3 reads CAWSFGGTNYGYTF. The CDR3, as DNA: TGTGCCTGGAGTTTTGGGGGTACTAACTATGGCTACACCTTC.

The gene calls are TRBV28 and TRBJ1-4; TRBD1 might be the D (6 bases). The V gene's germline CDR1 is MDHEN and CDR2 SYDVKM. This CDR3 is 15 amino acids long. V dropped 6 bases and J dropped 5 bases, with 16 bases sitting between them. DNA of the CDR3: TGTGCCAGCAGCCCAGGTGGACAGCGGAATGAAAAACTGTTTTTT. Its translation: CASSPGGQRNEKLFF.

A few counts support this clonotype. CDR3 residues: CASSRDLQETQYF. The CDR3 DNA reads TGTGCCAGCTCCCGGGACTTACAAGAGACCCAGTACTTC. The chain is built from TRBV18 and TRBJ2-5; D is possibly TRBD2 (6 bases). The germline CDR1 and CDR2 sequences are KGHSH and LQKENI. The V and J ends lost 6 bases and 2 bases respectively, with 10 bases between them. There are 13 residues in the CDR3.

This clonotype was found a few times. The chain combines TRBV19 with TRBJ1-1, with D unclear. The V and J ends lost 3 bases and 8 bases respectively, with 10 bases between them. CDR3 length: 12 amino acids. The germline V gene has CDR1 LNHDA and CDR2 SQIVND (reference sequence). The CDR3: CASSILGAEAFF. For the CDR3, the DNA is TGTGCCAGTAGTATCCTTGGCGCAGAAGCTTTCTTT.

V gene TRBV7-9 combines with J gene TRBJ2-1; 8 bases are shared with TRBD1. J lost 9 bases, V lost 6 bases, and 4 bases had no gene match. This CDR3 is built from 12 residues. Germline V gene lookup returns CDR1 SEHNR and CDR2 FQNEAQ (reference sequence). DNA for the CDR3: TGTGCCAGCAGGACAGGGGCTGGTGAGCAGTTCTTC. This sequence encodes CASRTGAGEQFF.